The clone carrying this T cell receptor (beta chain) has ten or more counts. iRepertoire HTBI primers and Arm-PCR of CDR3 regions built TCR beta libraries. TCRdb itself ran the multiplex PCR reads through MiXCR, one entry per CDR3 protein. The table includes about 540,000 distinct CDR3 sequences, roughly 14% detected once. This specimen belongs to a study of regulatory T cells in long-lasting Graves disease. Looked up from germline, CDR1 is GTSNPN and CDR2 is SVGIG (reference sequence). The CDR3 length is 13 residues. The time point is: newly diagnosed GD, antithyroid drugs for less than 3 months. Making the TCR library involved RNA that had been extracted from PBMCs. The data were also submitted as part of a second study, on T cells in Graves' hyperthyroidism and ophthalmopathy.

The sequence was obtained from a man younger than 45 with Graves disease. The specimen was peripheral blood mononuclear cells (PBMCs), collected at new diagnosis, from a patient treated with antithyroid drugs. The V and J genes are TRBV30 and TRBJ2-2, with 9 bases matching TRBD1. In DNA form, the CDR3 reads TGTGTGGGGACAGGGTATCCAAACGGGGAGCTGTTTTTT. This codes for CVGTGYPNGELFF.